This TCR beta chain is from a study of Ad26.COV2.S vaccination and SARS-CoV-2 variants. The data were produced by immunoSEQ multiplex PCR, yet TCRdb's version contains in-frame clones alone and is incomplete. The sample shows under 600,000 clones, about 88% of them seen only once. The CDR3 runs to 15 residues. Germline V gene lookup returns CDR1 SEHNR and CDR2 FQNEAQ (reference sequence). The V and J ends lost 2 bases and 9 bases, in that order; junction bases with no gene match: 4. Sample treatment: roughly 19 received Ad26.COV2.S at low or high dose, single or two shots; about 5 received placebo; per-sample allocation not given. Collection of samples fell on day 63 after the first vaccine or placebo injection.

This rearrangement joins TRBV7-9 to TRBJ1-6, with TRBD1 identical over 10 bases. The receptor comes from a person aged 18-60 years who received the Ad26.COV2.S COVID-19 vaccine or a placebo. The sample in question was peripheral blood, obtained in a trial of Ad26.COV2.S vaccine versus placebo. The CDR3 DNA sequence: TGTGCCAGCAGCTTATACCGGACAGGGGGTTCACCCCTCCACTTT. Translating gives CASSLYRTGGSPLHF.